The present T cell receptor beta chain was sequenced within a study of blood T cell repertoires in COVID-19. Study as a whole: Some COVID-19 samples were acute and others convalescent; all came from the United States, Italy and Spain.

Original methodology: Reference gene primer amplification yielded estimated nucleated cell counts. Method: immunoSEQ multiplex PCR; TCRdb's copy keeps in-frame clones and lacks some. V, J and clone size are those of that table, while D and trimming were read from the DNA. There are 75,000 to 90,000 clones in the sample; just under 85% occur only once, and 18% lies in the top ten. The CDR3 is 16 amino acids. Germline CDR1 MDHEN, CDR2 SYDVKM. V lost 4 bases to trimming and J lost 5 bases, with 20 bases between them. The chain carries TRBV28 and TRBJ1-2; tentative D call: TRBD1 (6 bases). The source material was peripheral blood. This receptor was taken from a man older than 75 with active or convalescent COVID-19. The CDR3 region has the DNA TGTGCCAGCAGTTCCCCAGGCAGGGGCTCTCTTTATGGCTACACCTTC. This codes for CASSSPGRGSLYGYTF.